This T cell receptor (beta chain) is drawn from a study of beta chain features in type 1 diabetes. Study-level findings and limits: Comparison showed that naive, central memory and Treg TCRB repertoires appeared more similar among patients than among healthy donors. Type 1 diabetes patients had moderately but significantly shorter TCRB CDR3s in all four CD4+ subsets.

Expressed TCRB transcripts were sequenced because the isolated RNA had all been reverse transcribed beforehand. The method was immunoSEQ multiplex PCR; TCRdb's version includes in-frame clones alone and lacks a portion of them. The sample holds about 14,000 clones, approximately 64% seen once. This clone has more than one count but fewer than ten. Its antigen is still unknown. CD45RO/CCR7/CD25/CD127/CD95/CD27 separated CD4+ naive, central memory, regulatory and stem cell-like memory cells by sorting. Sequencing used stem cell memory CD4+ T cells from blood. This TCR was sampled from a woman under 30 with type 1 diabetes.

CDR3 sequence (DNA): TGTGCCAGCAGGGGGATAGGGAGAAGGACCTACGAGCAGTACTTC. This translates into CASRGIGRRTYEQYF. V usage is TRBV5-5 and J usage is TRBJ2-7; D is perhaps TRBD2 (5 bases). The CDR3 length is 15 residues. Germline values: CDR1 SGHKS, CDR2 YYEKEE (reference sequence). Trimming took off 5 bases at V and 2 bases at J, with 17 bases between the two ends.